Listed below are T cell receptor beta chains from one sample, sequenced in a study of blood T cell repertoires in COVID-19. Clones were read by immunoSEQ multiplex PCR, and TCRdb kept only the in-frame ones, dropping some. The sample lists 150,000 or so clones; 82% were seen once. Material: peripheral blood. The receptors derive from a human donor with acute or convalescent COVID-19. The donor label of this sample is uncertain. CDR3s include the opening cysteine and the closing phenylalanine or tryptophan. Each record gives: J gene, D gene, clone size, V gene, CDR3 DNA, CDR3 protein. The D gene is left open where the match is weak. Not all rows give a size; the values are once, few, many and, for expanded clones, a class.

J gene: TRBJ2-7
D gene: NA
clone size: NA
V gene: TRBV14
CDR3 DNA: TGTGCCAGCAGCCTTGGGGCCAGGGGATCCTACGAGCAGTACTTC
CDR3 protein: CASSLGARGSYEQYF

J gene: TRBJ1-1
D gene: NA
clone size: NA
V gene: TRBV30
CDR3 DNA: TGTGCCTGGACCAGCCCGGACAGAAAGAACACTGAAGCTTTCTTT
CDR3 protein: CAWTSPDRKNTEAFF

J gene: TRBJ2-1
D gene: TRBD2
clone size: NA
V gene: TRBV7-9
CDR3 DNA: TGTGCCAGCAGCCCTCCGGGACTAAACTACAATGAGCAGTTCTTC
CDR3 protein: CASSPPGLNYNEQFF

J gene: TRBJ1-2
D gene: TRBD1
clone size: NA
V gene: TRBV5-1
CDR3 DNA: TGCGCCAGCAACCCCGGGCAGGGGGCGGATGGCTACACCTTC
CDR3 protein: CASNPGQGADGYTF

J gene: TRBJ1-1
D gene: TRBD1
clone size: NA
V gene: TRBV19
CDR3 DNA: TGTGCCAGTCGTAAGGGGACAGCGAACACTGAAGCTTTCTTT
CDR3 protein: CASRKGTANTEAFF

J gene: TRBJ1-1
D gene: NA
clone size: NA
V gene: TRBV6-2/TRBV6-3
CDR3 DNA: TGTGCCAGCAGACCTCCTTCAACTCAGGGGTCGACTGAAGCTTTCTTT
CDR3 protein: CASRPPSTQGSTEAFF

J gene: TRBJ1-5
D gene: TRBD1
clone size: NA
V gene: TRBV19
CDR3 DNA: TGTGCCAGTAACCACAGGGGGCTAAGGGATCAGCCCCAGCATTTT
CDR3 protein: CASNHRGLRDQPQHF

J gene: TRBJ1-1
D gene: NA
clone size: NA
V gene: TRBV3-1/TRBV3-2
CDR3 DNA: TGTGCCAGCAGCCAAGAGAAAGGGGGATGGGGCGGCACTGAAGCTTTCTTT
CDR3 protein: CASSQEKGGWGGTEAFF

J gene: TRBJ1-2
D gene: NA
clone size: once
V gene: TRBV19
CDR3 DNA: TGTGCCAGTGCTCCCCCCGGACAGACTCGAGTCTATGGCTACACCTTC
CDR3 protein: CASAPPGQTRVYGYTF

J gene: TRBJ2-4
D gene: NA
clone size: NA
V gene: TRBV5-6
CDR3 DNA: TGTGCCAGCAGCTTGGTAGCCTTAGCCAAAAACATTCAGTACTTC
CDR3 protein: CASSLVALAKNIQYF

J gene: TRBJ2-5
D gene: NA
clone size: NA
V gene: TRBV24-1
CDR3 DNA: TGTGCCACCAGTGATACTAGTGAGACCCAGTACTTC
CDR3 protein: CATSDTSETQYF

J gene: TRBJ2-1
D gene: NA
clone size: NA
V gene: TRBV9
CDR3 DNA: TGTGCCAGCAGCGACCGACTATCCGGGCCTTCCCCTGAGCAGTTCTTC
CDR3 protein: CASSDRLSGPSPEQFF

J gene: TRBJ2-3
D gene: TRBD1
clone size: NA
V gene: TRBV27
CDR3 DNA: TGTGCCAGCAGTTTACGACAGGGGGATGTTGAAGATACGCAGTATTTT
CDR3 protein: CASSLRQGDVEDTQYF

J gene: TRBJ1-2
D gene: NA
clone size: NA
V gene: TRBV3-1/TRBV3-2
CDR3 DNA: TGTGCCAGCAGCCTGGGTAAAGGGCAGGGGAAACGCGGCTACACCTTC
CDR3 protein: CASSLGKGQGKRGYTF

J gene: TRBJ1-5
D gene: NA
clone size: NA
V gene: TRBV2
CDR3 DNA: TGTGCCAGCAGAAAAGGGAGTAGCAATCAGCCCCAGCATTTT
CDR3 protein: CASRKGSSNQPQHF

J gene: TRBJ1-4
D gene: NA
clone size: NA
V gene: TRBV2
CDR3 DNA: TGTGCCAGCAGTGAAAGGGGGAGGGCTGAAAAACTGTTTTTT
CDR3 protein: CASSERGRAEKLFF

J gene: TRBJ1-3
D gene: NA
clone size: NA
V gene: TRBV5-6
CDR3 DNA: TGTGCCAGCAGCCCCGGACAAGAAAACACCATATATTTT
CDR3 protein: CASSPGQENTIYF

J gene: TRBJ2-7
D gene: NA
clone size: NA
V gene: TRBV2
CDR3 DNA: TGTGCCAGCAGTGAGGGTATGGGGACACTCTCCTACGAGCAGTACTTC
CDR3 protein: CASSEGMGTLSYEQYF

J gene: TRBJ1-3
D gene: NA
clone size: NA
V gene: TRBV27
CDR3 DNA: TGTGCCAGCAGAAAAACAGGGAACCCTGGTGGTTTT
CDR3 protein: CASRKTGNPGGF

J gene: TRBJ2-3
D gene: TRBD2
clone size: once
V gene: TRBV3-1/TRBV3-2
CDR3 DNA: TGTGCCAGCAGCCAAGTCAAGGGACTAGCGGACCCAGATACGCAGTATTTT
CDR3 protein: CASSQVKGLADPDTQYF

J gene: TRBJ1-1
D gene: NA
clone size: few
V gene: TRBV10-1
CDR3 DNA: TGCGCCAGCGGAACTTCAGGGAACACTGAAGCTTTCTTT
CDR3 protein: CASGTSGNTEAFF

J gene: TRBJ1-5
D gene: TRBD1
clone size: NA
V gene: TRBV19
CDR3 DNA: TGTGCCAGTAGTATAGCGGCCGGACAGGGGAATCAGCCCCAGCATTTT
CDR3 protein: CASSIAAGQGNQPQHF

J gene: TRBJ2-7
D gene: TRBD1
clone size: NA
V gene: TRBV3-1/TRBV3-2
CDR3 DNA: TGTGCCAGCAGCCAAGAATGGGACAGGGACGACGAGCAGTACTTC
CDR3 protein: CASSQEWDRDDEQYF

J gene: TRBJ2-2
D gene: TRBD1
clone size: NA
V gene: TRBV2
CDR3 DNA: TGTGCCAGCTTAGAAGGGGGCAGCACCGGGGAGCTGTTTTTT
CDR3 protein: CASLEGGSTGELFF

J gene: TRBJ1-3
D gene: NA
clone size: NA
V gene: TRBV19
CDR3 DNA: TGTGCCAGTAGTTCCACAGGGTTCGGAAACACCATATATTTT
CDR3 protein: CASSSTGFGNTIYF

J gene: TRBJ1-2
D gene: NA
clone size: NA
V gene: TRBV6-5
CDR3 DNA: TGTGCCAGCAGAACACAGGCTCATAACTATGGCTACACCTTC
CDR3 protein: CASRTQAHNYGYTF

J gene: TRBJ2-7
D gene: NA
clone size: medium-sized
V gene: TRBV2
CDR3 DNA: TGTGCCAGCCTCCGTGTGTCCTACGAGCAGTACTTC
CDR3 protein: CASLRVSYEQYF